The rows below give T cell receptor beta chains drawn from one sample of a study of T cell responses to AZD1222 COVID-19 vaccine. Clones were read by immunoSEQ multiplex PCR, and TCRdb kept only the in-frame ones, dropping some. The data show around 120,000 clones, about nine tenths seen once. This specimen consisted of peripheral blood, obtained on day 0 of AZD1222 vaccination. These TCRs come from an adult in good health. CDR3s include the opening cysteine and the closing phenylalanine or tryptophan. A D gene is named only where the DNA matches it firmly. Rows give clone size only sometimes, using once, few, many, or a class for an expanded clone.

V gene: TRBV5-4
J gene: TRBJ2-2
D gene: TRBD2
clone size: NA
CDR3 DNA: TGTGCCAGCAGCTTGGGCGGGACTAGTAACACCGGGGAGCTGTTTTTT
CDR3 protein: CASSLGGTSNTGELFF

V gene: TRBV5-1
J gene: TRBJ2-1
D gene: NA
clone size: NA
CDR3 DNA: TGCGCCAGCAGCTTAGGGACATACAATGAGCAGTTCTTC
CDR3 protein: CASSLGTYNEQFF

V gene: TRBV19
J gene: TRBJ2-6
D gene: NA
clone size: NA
CDR3 DNA: TGTGCCAGTAGCCCGATCGACACGCCTGGGGCCAACGTCCTGACTTTC
CDR3 protein: CASSPIDTPGANVLTF

V gene: TRBV9
J gene: TRBJ2-2
D gene: TRBD2
clone size: NA
CDR3 DNA: TGTGCCAGCAGCGTAGGAGGAGGACTAGCTGGCACCGGGGAGCTGTTTTTT
CDR3 protein: CASSVGGGLAGTGELFF

V gene: TRBV5-4
J gene: TRBJ2-1
D gene: NA
clone size: NA
CDR3 DNA: TGTGCCAGCAGCCCATGGGCGGGGTTGGGTGGAGATGAGCAGTTCTTC
CDR3 protein: CASSPWAGLGGDEQFF

V gene: TRBV6-1
J gene: TRBJ1-1
D gene: NA
clone size: NA
CDR3 DNA: TGTGCCAGCAGTGAAGAGGGAGGGAGGTACACTGAAGCTTTCTTT
CDR3 protein: CASSEEGGRYTEAFF

V gene: TRBV19
J gene: TRBJ1-2
D gene: NA
clone size: NA
CDR3 DNA: TGTGCCAGTAGCGAAACAAGATGGGGCTACACCTTC
CDR3 protein: CASSETRWGYTF

V gene: TRBV7-9
J gene: TRBJ1-4
D gene: TRBD1
clone size: NA
CDR3 DNA: TGTGCCAGCAGCTTGGGACAGGGAGGTGAAAAACTGTTTTTT
CDR3 protein: CASSLGQGGEKLFF

V gene: TRBV28
J gene: TRBJ2-3
D gene: TRBD2
clone size: NA
CDR3 DNA: TGTGCCAGCGTGGGCGGGGGGACAGATACGCAGTATTTT
CDR3 protein: CASVGGGTDTQYF

V gene: TRBV4-1
J gene: TRBJ1-3
D gene: NA
clone size: NA
CDR3 DNA: TGCGCCAGCAGCCAAGAAGTAGGGACGCCGGGAAACACCATATATTTT
CDR3 protein: CASSQEVGTPGNTIYF

V gene: TRBV20-1
J gene: TRBJ2-7
D gene: NA
clone size: NA
CDR3 DNA: TGCAGTGCTAGTGGATACAGCTACGAGCAGTACTTC
CDR3 protein: CSASGYSYEQYF

V gene: TRBV7-6
J gene: TRBJ1-4
D gene: NA
clone size: NA
CDR3 DNA: TGTGCCAGCAGCCCCCAGCCCGGTGAAAAACTGTTTTTT
CDR3 protein: CASSPQPGEKLFF

V gene: TRBV15
J gene: TRBJ1-6
D gene: NA
clone size: NA
CDR3 DNA: TGTGCCACCAGCGACGGGGACTCACCCCTCCACTTT
CDR3 protein: CATSDGDSPLHF

V gene: TRBV21-1
J gene: TRBJ2-3
D gene: NA
clone size: once
CDR3 DNA: TGTGCCAGCAGCATCACCGGGACTAGCGAAAGAGGGAGTAGCACAGATACGCAGTATTTT
CDR3 protein: CASSITGTSERGSSTDTQYF

V gene: TRBV30
J gene: TRBJ2-5
D gene: NA
clone size: few
CDR3 DNA: TGTGCCTGGAGTGTACTAGGTGGGAAAGAGACCCAGTACTTC
CDR3 protein: CAWSVLGGKETQYF

V gene: TRBV3-1/TRBV3-2
J gene: TRBJ1-3
D gene: NA
clone size: NA
CDR3 DNA: TGTGCCAGCAGCCAAGGAGGTCCGGGAAACACCATATATTTT
CDR3 protein: CASSQGGPGNTIYF

V gene: TRBV19
J gene: TRBJ1-5
D gene: NA
clone size: NA
CDR3 DNA: TGTGCCAGTAAATCCAGGGAAAAGGGCAATCAGCCCCAGCATTTT
CDR3 protein: CASKSREKGNQPQHF

V gene: TRBV5-4
J gene: TRBJ2-7
D gene: TRBD2
clone size: NA
CDR3 DNA: TGTGCCAGCAGCTTGGCCGGGTTAGCGGGAGGGCACGGACAGTACTTC
CDR3 protein: CASSLAGLAGGHGQYF

V gene: TRBV6-5
J gene: TRBJ2-7
D gene: NA
clone size: NA
CDR3 DNA: TGTGCCAGCGAAGCAGGCGAAACGAACGTACGAGAGCAGTACTTC
CDR3 protein: CASEAGETNVREQYF

V gene: TRBV30
J gene: TRBJ2-5
D gene: TRBD1
clone size: NA
CDR3 DNA: TGTGCCTGGGGGCTGGGACAGGGGGCGTCAGAGACCCAGTACTTC
CDR3 protein: CAWGLGQGASETQYF

V gene: TRBV7-2
J gene: TRBJ1-2
D gene: TRBD1
clone size: NA
CDR3 DNA: TGTGCCAGCAGCTTATTCTGGGAAGGACAGGCTTTTAACTATGGCTACACCTTC
CDR3 protein: CASSLFWEGQAFNYGYTF

V gene: TRBV11-3
J gene: TRBJ2-1
D gene: TRBD2
clone size: NA
CDR3 DNA: TGTGCCAGCAGCCAAGGCTCCGGGACTAGCGGGAACAATGAGCAGTTCTTC
CDR3 protein: CASSQGSGTSGNNEQFF

V gene: TRBV6-2/TRBV6-3
J gene: TRBJ2-7
D gene: NA
clone size: NA
CDR3 DNA: TGTGCCAGCAGTTACCGCCCCGGGCAGGGAAGCTCCTACGAGCAGTACTTC
CDR3 protein: CASSYRPGQGSSYEQYF

V gene: TRBV28
J gene: TRBJ2-3
D gene: TRBD2
clone size: NA
CDR3 DNA: TGTGCCAGCAGTTTATTAAGGCGGGAGGGACGAGATACGCAGTATTTT
CDR3 protein: CASSLLRREGRDTQYF

V gene: TRBV28
J gene: TRBJ1-2
D gene: TRBD1
clone size: once
CDR3 DNA: TGTGCCAGCAGTTTATTTCGGACAGGGGCTTCGTTGGGTGGCTACACCTTC
CDR3 protein: CASSLFRTGASLGGYTF

V gene: TRBV28
J gene: TRBJ2-7
D gene: TRBD2
clone size: NA
CDR3 DNA: TGTGCCAGCAGTGGTCAGGGTACCCCTAGCGGGAACGCCTACGAGCAGTACTTC
CDR3 protein: CASSGQGTPSGNAYEQYF

V gene: TRBV29-1
J gene: TRBJ1-3
D gene: NA
clone size: NA
CDR3 DNA: TGCAGCGTTGAGCTGCCTGGAAACACCATATATTTT
CDR3 protein: CSVELPGNTIYF

V gene: TRBV19
J gene: TRBJ1-2
D gene: TRBD1
clone size: NA
CDR3 DNA: TGTGCCAGTACCGGGACAGGTTATGGCTACACCTTC
CDR3 protein: CASTGTGYGYTF

V gene: TRBV27
J gene: TRBJ2-1
D gene: TRBD1
clone size: NA
CDR3 DNA: TGTGCCAGCAGTTTCTCCGACAGGGGGCGACAGTTCTTC
CDR3 protein: CASSFSDRGRQFF

V gene: TRBV2
J gene: TRBJ2-4
D gene: TRBD1
clone size: once
CDR3 DNA: TGTGCCACCATGGGACCGGGACAGGGAAACATTCAGTACTTC
CDR3 protein: CATMGPGQGNIQYF

V gene: TRBV7-8
J gene: TRBJ1-1
D gene: NA
clone size: NA
CDR3 DNA: TGTGCCAGCAGCTTAGGTCGCGGGAATTTGAACACTGAAGCTTTCTTT
CDR3 protein: CASSLGRGNLNTEAFF

V gene: TRBV11-2
J gene: TRBJ2-3
D gene: NA
clone size: NA
CDR3 DNA: TGTGCCAGCAGCTTATCCTCAGGGGGGTCCACTTACACAGATACGCAGTATTTT
CDR3 protein: CASSLSSGGSTYTDTQYF

V gene: TRBV5-6
J gene: TRBJ2-7
D gene: NA
clone size: once
CDR3 DNA: TGTGCCAGCAGCTTGGGCAGGAGCTCCTACGAGCAGTACTTC
CDR3 protein: CASSLGRSSYEQYF

V gene: TRBV6-1
J gene: TRBJ2-5
D gene: NA
clone size: NA
CDR3 DNA: TGTGCCAGCAGTGAACTGGGAACACTTGGCCCAGGGACCCAGTACTTC
CDR3 protein: CASSELGTLGPGTQYF

V gene: TRBV19
J gene: TRBJ1-5
D gene: NA
clone size: NA
CDR3 DNA: TGTGCCAGTAGTTACCCCCGAGGGAGCAATCAGCCCCAGCATTTT
CDR3 protein: CASSYPRGSNQPQHF

V gene: TRBV7-2
J gene: TRBJ2-7
D gene: NA
clone size: NA
CDR3 DNA: TGTGCCAGCAGCTTTCCGGTGACCTACGAGCAGTACTTC
CDR3 protein: CASSFPVTYEQYF

V gene: TRBV28
J gene: TRBJ1-1
D gene: NA
clone size: once
CDR3 DNA: TGTGCCAGCACCCGGGGGGCGAGGAGTGAAGCTTTCTTT
CDR3 protein: CASTRGARSEAFF

V gene: TRBV12-3/TRBV12-4
J gene: TRBJ1-1
D gene: NA
clone size: NA
CDR3 DNA: TGTGCCACTGCGTACACTGAAGCTTTCTTT
CDR3 protein: CATAYTEAFF

V gene: TRBV5-1
J gene: TRBJ1-1
D gene: NA
clone size: NA
CDR3 DNA: TGCGCCAGCAGCTTAAGCGGGGCGAACACTGAAGCTTTCTTT
CDR3 protein: CASSLSGANTEAFF

V gene: TRBV3-1/TRBV3-2
J gene: TRBJ2-7
D gene: TRBD1
clone size: once
CDR3 DNA: TGTGCCAGCAGCCCGCCCGCCGCGGGACAGGGGGCTTACGAGCAGTACTTC
CDR3 protein: CASSPPAAGQGAYEQYF

V gene: TRBV18
J gene: TRBJ1-1
D gene: NA
clone size: NA
CDR3 DNA: TGTGCCAGCTCACAGGGGACGAACACTGAAGCTTTCTTT
CDR3 protein: CASSQGTNTEAFF

V gene: TRBV9
J gene: TRBJ1-2
D gene: NA
clone size: NA
CDR3 DNA: TGTGCCAGCAGCACAGAAAAGGACATTCTAGACGGTGGCTACACCTTC
CDR3 protein: CASSTEKDILDGGYTF

V gene: TRBV19
J gene: TRBJ2-4
D gene: TRBD2
clone size: NA
CDR3 DNA: TGTGCCAGTAGCCGCCAGGCGCGGGAGGGTGGCATTCAGTACTTC
CDR3 protein: CASSRQAREGGIQYF

V gene: TRBV12-3/TRBV12-4
J gene: TRBJ1-1
D gene: NA
clone size: NA
CDR3 DNA: TGTGCCAGCAGTCAAAAATGGAACACTGAAGCTTTCTTT
CDR3 protein: CASSQKWNTEAFF